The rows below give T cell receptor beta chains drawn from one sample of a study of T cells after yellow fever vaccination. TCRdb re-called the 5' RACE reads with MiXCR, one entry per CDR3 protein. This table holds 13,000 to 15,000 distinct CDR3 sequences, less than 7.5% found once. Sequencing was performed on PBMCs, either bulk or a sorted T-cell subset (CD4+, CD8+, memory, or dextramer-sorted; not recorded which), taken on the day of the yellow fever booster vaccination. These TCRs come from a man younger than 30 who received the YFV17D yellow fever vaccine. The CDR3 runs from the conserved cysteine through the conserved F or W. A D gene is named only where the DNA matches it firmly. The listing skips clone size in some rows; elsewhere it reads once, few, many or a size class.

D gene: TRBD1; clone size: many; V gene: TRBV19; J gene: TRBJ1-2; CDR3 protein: CASSIVQGDYGYTF; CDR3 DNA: TGTGCCAGTAGTATAGTTCAGGGGGACTATGGCTACACCTTC
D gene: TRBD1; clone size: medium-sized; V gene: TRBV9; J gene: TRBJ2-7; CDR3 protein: CASSVAGGQGDYEQYF; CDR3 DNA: TGTGCCAGCAGCGTAGCTGGGGGACAGGGGGACTACGAGCAGTACTTC
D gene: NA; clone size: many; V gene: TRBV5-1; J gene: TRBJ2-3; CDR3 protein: CASSFTSDTQYF; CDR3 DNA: TGCGCCAGCAGCTTTACCTCAGATACGCAGTATTTT
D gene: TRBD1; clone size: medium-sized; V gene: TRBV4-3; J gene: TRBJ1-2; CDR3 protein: CASSQGPGGPYGYTF; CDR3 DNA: TGCGCCAGCAGCCAGGGCCCAGGGGGCCCCTATGGCTACACCTTC
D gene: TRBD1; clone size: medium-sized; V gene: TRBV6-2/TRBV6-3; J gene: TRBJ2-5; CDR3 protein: CASSSQGWKTQYF; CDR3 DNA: TGTGCCAGCAGTTCACAGGGGTGGAAGACCCAGTACTTC
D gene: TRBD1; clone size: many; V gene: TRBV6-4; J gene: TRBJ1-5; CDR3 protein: CATPRQGASQGYQPQHF; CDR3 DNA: TGTGCCACCCCCAGACAGGGGGCGTCGCAAGGTTATCAGCCCCAGCATTTT
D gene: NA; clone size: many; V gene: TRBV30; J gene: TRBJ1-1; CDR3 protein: CAWSVNTEAFF; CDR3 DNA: TGTGCCTGGAGTGTGAACACTGAAGCTTTCTTT
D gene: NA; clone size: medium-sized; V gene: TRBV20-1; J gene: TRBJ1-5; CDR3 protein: CSAFGSDNQPQHF; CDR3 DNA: TGCAGCGCCTTTGGGTCCGACAATCAGCCCCAGCATTTT
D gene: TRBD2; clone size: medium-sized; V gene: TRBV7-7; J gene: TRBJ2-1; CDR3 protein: CASSSLAGGTGEQFF; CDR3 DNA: TGTGCCAGCAGCTCCCTAGCGGGGGGGACGGGTGAGCAGTTCTTC
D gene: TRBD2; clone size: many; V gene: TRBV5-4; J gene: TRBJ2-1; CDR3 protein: CASNSAGVFNEQFF; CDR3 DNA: TGTGCCAGCAACTCTGCGGGGGTCTTCAATGAGCAGTTCTTC
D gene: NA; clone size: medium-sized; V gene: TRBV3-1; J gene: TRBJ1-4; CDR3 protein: CASSQEGEKLFF; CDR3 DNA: TGTGCCAGCAGCCAAGAAGGGGAAAAACTGTTTTTT
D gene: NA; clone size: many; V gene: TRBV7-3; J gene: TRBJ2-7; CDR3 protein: CASSLSRAQGYEQYF; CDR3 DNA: TGTGCCAGCAGCTTAAGTCGGGCCCAGGGCTACGAGCAGTACTTC
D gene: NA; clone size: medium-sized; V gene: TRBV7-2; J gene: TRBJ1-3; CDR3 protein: CASSFVAGLSGNTIYF; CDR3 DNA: TGTGCCAGCAGCTTCGTGGCGGGCTTATCTGGAAACACCATATATTTT
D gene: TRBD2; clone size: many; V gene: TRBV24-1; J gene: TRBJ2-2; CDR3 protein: CATSDPSGGRTGELFF; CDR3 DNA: TGTGCCACCAGTGACCCGAGCGGGGGGCGGACCGGGGAGCTGTTTTTT
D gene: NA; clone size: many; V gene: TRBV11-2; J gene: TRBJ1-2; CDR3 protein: CASSSNNYGYTF; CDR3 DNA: TGTGCCAGCAGCTCGAATAACTATGGCTACACCTTC
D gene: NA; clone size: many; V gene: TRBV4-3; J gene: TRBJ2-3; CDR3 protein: CASSQDRPDTQYF; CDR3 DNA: TGCGCCAGCAGCCAAGATAGGCCAGATACGCAGTATTTT
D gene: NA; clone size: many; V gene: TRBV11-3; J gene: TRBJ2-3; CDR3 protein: CASSLDTGADTQYF; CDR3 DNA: TGTGCCAGCAGCTTAGATACCGGGGCAGATACGCAGTATTTT
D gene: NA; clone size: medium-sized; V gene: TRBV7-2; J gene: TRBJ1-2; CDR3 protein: CASSLEGPGASNYGYTF; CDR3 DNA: TGTGCCAGCAGCTTAGAAGGGCCAGGGGCCTCTAACTATGGCTACACCTTC
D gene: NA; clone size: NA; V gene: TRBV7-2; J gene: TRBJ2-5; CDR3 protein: CASSPRPRGKETQYF; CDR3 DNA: TGTGCCAGCAGCCCCCGCCCGAGAGGGAAAGAGACCCAGTACTTC
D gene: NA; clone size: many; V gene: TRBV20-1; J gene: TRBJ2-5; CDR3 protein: CSARLVSETQYF; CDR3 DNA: TGCAGTGCTAGACTAGTTTCGGAGACCCAGTACTTC
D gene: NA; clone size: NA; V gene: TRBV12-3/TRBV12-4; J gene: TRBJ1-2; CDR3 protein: CASRFAPNYGYTF; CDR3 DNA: TGTGCCAGCAGATTTGCACCAAACTATGGCTACACCTTC
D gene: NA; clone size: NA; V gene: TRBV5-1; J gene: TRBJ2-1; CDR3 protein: CASSSGTFSSYNEQFF; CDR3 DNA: TGCGCCAGCAGCTCCGGGACTTTCAGCTCCTACAATGAGCAGTTCTTC
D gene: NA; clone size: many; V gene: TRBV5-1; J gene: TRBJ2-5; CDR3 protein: CASSFEWQETQYF; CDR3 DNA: TGCGCCAGCAGCTTTGAGTGGCAAGAGACCCAGTACTTC
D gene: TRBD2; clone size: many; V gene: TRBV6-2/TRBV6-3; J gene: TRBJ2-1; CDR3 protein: CASSYYSGGKSSYNEQFF; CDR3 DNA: TGTGCCAGCAGTTACTACAGCGGGGGGAAAAGCTCCTACAATGAGCAGTTCTTC
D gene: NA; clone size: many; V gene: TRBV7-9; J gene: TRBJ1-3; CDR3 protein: CASSLHGNTIYF; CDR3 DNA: TGTGCCAGCAGCTTACACGGAAACACCATATATTTT
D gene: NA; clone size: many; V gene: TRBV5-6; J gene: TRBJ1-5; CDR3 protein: CASSRRQVGAGRQPQHF; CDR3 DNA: TGTGCCAGCAGCCGGCGACAGGTCGGAGCTGGGCGGCAGCCCCAGCATTTT
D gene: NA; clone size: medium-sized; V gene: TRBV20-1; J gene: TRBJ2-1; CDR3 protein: CSANRGAINEQFF; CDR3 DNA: TGCAGTGCTAATCGGGGGGCCATCAATGAGCAGTTCTTC
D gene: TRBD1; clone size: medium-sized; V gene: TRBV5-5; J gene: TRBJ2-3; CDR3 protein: CASSWRQGDTQYF; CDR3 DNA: TGTGCCAGCAGCTGGAGACAGGGGGATACGCAGTATTTT
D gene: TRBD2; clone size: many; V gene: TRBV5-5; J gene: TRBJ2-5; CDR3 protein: CASSLNSGGAETQYF; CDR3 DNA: TGTGCCAGCAGCTTGAATAGCGGGGGGGCCGAGACCCAGTACTTC
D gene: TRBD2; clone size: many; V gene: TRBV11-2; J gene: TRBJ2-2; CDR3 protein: CASSPGLAGGRGELFF; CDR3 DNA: TGTGCCAGCAGCCCTGGACTAGCGGGGGGCAGGGGGGAGCTGTTTTTT
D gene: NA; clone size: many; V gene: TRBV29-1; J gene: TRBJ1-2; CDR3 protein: CSSGENYGYTF; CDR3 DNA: TGCAGCTCAGGCGAGAACTATGGCTACACCTTC
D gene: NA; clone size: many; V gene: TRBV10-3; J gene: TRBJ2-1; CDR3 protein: CAISGLGTRGDNEQFF; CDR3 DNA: TGTGCCATCAGTGGGCTTGGGACCAGGGGAGACAATGAGCAGTTCTTC
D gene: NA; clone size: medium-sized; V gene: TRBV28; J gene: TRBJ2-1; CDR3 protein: CASSLYPRGEVDNEQFF; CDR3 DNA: TGTGCCAGCAGTTTATACCCACGCGGGGAAGTAGACAATGAGCAGTTCTTC
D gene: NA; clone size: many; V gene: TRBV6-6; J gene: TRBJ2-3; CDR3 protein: CASSPLFSGAPSNTQYF; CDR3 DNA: TGTGCCAGCAGTCCCCTTTTTTCGGGGGCCCCCTCTAATACGCAGTATTTT
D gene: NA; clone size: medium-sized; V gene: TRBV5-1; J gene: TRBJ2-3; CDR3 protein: CASSTHLGPDTQYF; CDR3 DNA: TGCGCCAGCAGCACGCATCTGGGGCCAGATACGCAGTATTTT
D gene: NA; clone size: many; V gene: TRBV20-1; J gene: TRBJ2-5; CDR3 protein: CSASESRRGETQYF; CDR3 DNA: TGCAGTGCTAGCGAATCTAGGAGGGGCGAGACCCAGTACTTC
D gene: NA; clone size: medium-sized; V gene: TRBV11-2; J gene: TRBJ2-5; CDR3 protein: CASSGETGWETQYF; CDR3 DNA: TGTGCCAGCAGCGGTGAGACAGGTTGGGAGACCCAGTACTTC
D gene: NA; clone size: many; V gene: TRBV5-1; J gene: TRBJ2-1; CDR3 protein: CASSLGLGYNEQFF; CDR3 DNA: TGCGCCAGCAGCCTTGGTCTGGGTTACAATGAGCAGTTCTTC
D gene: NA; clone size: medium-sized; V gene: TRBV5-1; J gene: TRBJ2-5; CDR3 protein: CASQAGGQGETQYF; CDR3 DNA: TGCGCCAGCCAGGCCGGGGGACAAGGAGAGACCCAGTACTTC
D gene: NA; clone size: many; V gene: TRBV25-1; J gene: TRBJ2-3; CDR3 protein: CASSGALSTDTQYF; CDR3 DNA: TGTGCCAGCAGTGGCGCACTTAGCACAGATACGCAGTATTTT
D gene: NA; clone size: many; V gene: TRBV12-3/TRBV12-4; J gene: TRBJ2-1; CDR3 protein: CASSHLDRYNEQFF; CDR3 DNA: TGTGCCAGCAGCCACCTCGACAGGTACAATGAGCAGTTCTTC
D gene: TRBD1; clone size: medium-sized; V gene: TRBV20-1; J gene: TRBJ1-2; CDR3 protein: CSASRQGGGYTF; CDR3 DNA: TGCAGTGCTAGCCGACAGGGGGGTGGCTACACCTTC
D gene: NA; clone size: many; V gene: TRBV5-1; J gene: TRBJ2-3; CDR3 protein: CASSLGTVFTDTQYF; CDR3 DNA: TGCGCCAGCAGCTTGGGGACAGTCTTCACAGATACGCAGTATTTT
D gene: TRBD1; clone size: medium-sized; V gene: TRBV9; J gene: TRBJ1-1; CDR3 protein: CASSPRGRGEAFF; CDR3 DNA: TGTGCCAGCAGCCCTAGGGGGCGAGGTGAAGCTTTCTTT
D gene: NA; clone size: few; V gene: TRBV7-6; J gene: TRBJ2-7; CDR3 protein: CASSPGYEQYF; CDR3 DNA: TGTGCCAGCAGCCCCGGCTACGAGCAGTACTTC